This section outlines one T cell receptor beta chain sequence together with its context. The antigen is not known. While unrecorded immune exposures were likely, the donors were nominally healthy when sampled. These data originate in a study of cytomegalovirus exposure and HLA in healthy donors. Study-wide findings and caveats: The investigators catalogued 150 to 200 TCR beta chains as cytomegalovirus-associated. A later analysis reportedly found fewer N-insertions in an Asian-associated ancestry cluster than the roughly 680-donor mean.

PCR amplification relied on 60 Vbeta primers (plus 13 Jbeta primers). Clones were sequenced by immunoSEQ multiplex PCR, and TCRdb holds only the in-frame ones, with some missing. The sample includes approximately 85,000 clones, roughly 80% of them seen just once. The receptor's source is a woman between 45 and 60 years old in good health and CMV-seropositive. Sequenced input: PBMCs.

CDR3 DNA sequence: TGTGCCAGCAGTTTGGAAACAGGAAAAAAACTGTTTTTT. Its translation: CASSLETGKKLFF. The gene calls are TRBV27 and TRBJ1-4; D is possibly TRBD1 (5 bases). V was pared by 3 bases and J by 9 bases, with 11 bases between. This CDR3 comprises 13 residues. The germline gives CDR1 MNHEY, CDR2 SMNVEV (reference sequence).